This entry lists 30 T cell receptor beta chains sequenced from one sample in a study of blood T cell repertoires in COVID-19. Repertoires were generated with immunoSEQ multiplex PCR, while TCRdb's copy carries only in-frame clones and drops some. The table lists nearly 250,000 clones, 70% to 85% of them singletons. The sequenced material came from peripheral blood. These receptors were obtained from a woman of 80 years or more with acute or convalescent COVID-19.

This clone was observed once. The chain carries TRBV4-1 and TRBJ2-7; weak D call: TRBD1 (5 bases). V lost 1 base to trimming and J lost 5 bases, with 15 bases between them. The CDR3 extends over 15 amino acids. Germline lookup yields CDR1 MGHRA and CDR2 YSYEKL. CDR3 nucleotide sequence: TGCGCCAGCAGCCAAGGAGTTCAGGGTACCCACGAGCAGTACTTC. Its translation: CASSQGVQGTHEQYF.

The V and J genes are TRBV6-2 or TRBV6-3 and TRBJ2-3; TRBD2 agrees at 7 bases. After removal of 4 bases from V and 1 base from J, the junction contained 14 bases not matched to a gene. This CDR3 is built from 18 residues. Germline assignment: CDR1 MNHEY and CDR2 SVGEGT. CDR3 sequence reads: CASSSDGRKSGGTDTQYF. CDR3 bases: TGTGCCAGCAGTTCGGATGGAAGAAAGAGCGGGGGCACAGATACGCAGTATTTT.

This CDR3 is CASRPTGTGGRNEQFF. CDR3 nucleotide sequence: TGTGCCAGCAGACCTACCGGGACAGGGGGGAGGAATGAGCAGTTCTTC. V is TRBV6-2 or TRBV6-3 and J is TRBJ2-1, with 11 bases that match TRBD1. The CDR3 length is 16 residues. Per germline, CDR1 MNHEY and CDR2 SVGEGT. Trimming at V came to 6 bases and at J to 7 bases, leaving 11 bases not matched to a gene.

The V call is TRBV5-6, the J call TRBJ2-7; 7 bases fit TRBD1. The CDR3 has 15 amino acids. CDR1 is SGHDT, CDR2 YYEEEE, per germline. Germline trimming cut 4 bases from V and 0 bases from J; bases unmatched to any gene: 7. This CDR3 reads CASSPDRDNSYEQYF. CDR3 sequence (DNA): TGTGCCAGCAGCCCCGACAGGGACAACTCCTACGAGCAGTACTTC.

The table lists this clone with a few counts. The chain is built from TRBV24-1 and TRBJ2-1; D might be TRBD1 (6 bases). In germline, CDR1 is KGHDR, CDR2 SFDVKD. V lost 7 bases, J lost 0 bases, and 12 bases lay in between. There are 15 residues in the CDR3. Written as DNA, the CDR3 is TGTGCCACCAGCGAGGGGACAAGCTCCTACAATGAGCAGTTCTTC. Translated: CATSEGTSSYNEQFF.

The J gene is TRBJ1-1, the V gene TRBV2, with 8 bases matching TRBD1. With 10 bases clipped from V and 6 bases from J, the junction kept 10 bases outside the gene matches. This CDR3 region has 13 residues. Germline V gene data show CDR1 as SNHLY and CDR2 as FYNNEI. CDR3 region: CATLSQGASEAFF. The CDR3 nucleotides read TGTGCCACCTTGTCTCAGGGGGCCTCTGAAGCTTTCTTT.

The chain employs TRBV6-1 and TRBJ2-7; 9 bases map to TRBD2. This CDR3 comprises 15 residues. The V gene's germline CDR1 is MNHNS and CDR2 SASEGT. Trimming took 3 bases from V and 2 from J; bases not matched to a gene: 5. CDR3 sequence: CASSDDQRGAYEQYF. CDR3 bases: TGTGCCAGCAGTGACGACCAGCGGGGGGCCTACGAGCAGTACTTC.

The CDR3: CATSRDGRTGTFYEQYF. As DNA, the CDR3 is TGTGCCACCAGCAGAGACGGCAGAACAGGTACCTTCTACGAGCAGTACTTC. V and J are TRBV15 and TRBJ2-7, with D tentatively TRBD1 (5 bases). Trimming pared 0 bases from V and 3 bases from J, leaving 18 bases between. Germline CDR1 reads LNHNV; CDR2 reads YYDKDF (reference sequence). This CDR3 has 17 residues.

V is TRBV12-5 and J is TRBJ1-2; 8 bases are a match to TRBD1. Germline CDR1 is LGHNT and CDR2 is FRNRAP. The CDR3 has 16 residues. Trimming removed 1 base from V and 3 bases from J; junction bases left unmatched: 7. Here the CDR3 reads CASGLGTGSWDYGYTF. The CDR3 DNA sequence: TGTGCTAGTGGTTTGGGGACAGGGTCTTGGGACTATGGCTACACCTTC. Filled out from reference TRBV12-5 and TRBJ1-2, the complete variable domain reads DARVTQTPRHKVTEMGQEVTMRCQPILGHNTVFWYRQTMMQGLELLAYFRNRAPLDDSGMPKDRFSAEMPDATLATLKIQPSEPRDSAVYFCASGLGTGSWDYGYTFGSGTRLTVV.

The genes are TRBV18 and TRBJ2-7, with 8 bases identical to TRBD2. The CDR3 covers 15 residues. Germline lookup yields CDR1 KGHSH and CDR2 LQKENI. V dropped 3 bases and J dropped 1; count of bases not matched to a gene: 5. The CDR3: CASSPASGGSYEQYF. CDR3 coding DNA: TGTGCCAGCTCACCGGCCAGCGGGGGATCCTACGAGCAGTACTTC.

The chain joins TRBV5-1 to TRBJ1-1, with 7 bases identical to TRBD1. This CDR3 is 14 amino acids long. The trim removed 2 bases at V and 3 bases at J, leaving 4 bases unmatched. Germline values: CDR1 SGHRS, CDR2 YFSETQ. The CDR3 loop is CASSFTGADTEAFF. The DNA for the CDR3 is TGCGCCAGCAGCTTTACAGGGGCTGACACTGAAGCTTTCTTT.

The rearrangement joins TRBV7-2 to TRBJ2-3, with 9 positions matching TRBD1. The V segment lost 5 bases and the J segment 1 base; nucleotides outside the gene matches: 7. CDR3 length: 16 amino acids. Germline CDR1 SGHTA, CDR2 FQGNSA. The CDR3 DNA reads as TGTGCCAGCAGCCCCAGTGGGGACAGGGGCACAGATACGCAGTATTTT. It encodes CASSPSGDRGTDTQYF.

This chain links TRBV19 with TRBJ2-6; D possibly corresponds to TRBD2 (6 bases). CDR3 size: 21 residues. V dropped 0 bases and J dropped 0 bases, with 21 bases sitting between them. The germline V gene has CDR1 LNHDA and CDR2 SQIVND (reference sequence). The DNA of the CDR3 is TGTGCCAGTAGTATAGATCTAAGGGACTCCCTTAGGAGCTCTGGGGCCAACGTCCTGACTTTC. It translates to CASSIDLRDSLRSSGANVLTF.

By sample fraction, this clone is medium-sized. The rearrangement uses TRBV5-5 and TRBJ2-6; a weak D match, TRBD2 (5 bases). Trimming removed 5 bases at V and 3 bases at J, with 15 bases between. CDR1 is SGHKS and CDR2 is YYEKEE in the germline V gene (reference sequence). The CDR3 runs to 16 residues. CDR3 in DNA: TGTGCCAGCAGTCCCTTCGGGGAAGGTGGGGCCAACGTCCTGACTTTC. This gives the protein CASSPFGEGGANVLTF. Full variable domain (missing parts from reference TRBV5-5 and TRBJ2-6): DAGVTQSPTHLIKTRGQQVTLRCSPISGHKSVSWYQQVLGQGPQFIFQYYEKEERGRGNFPDRFSARQFPNYSSELNVNALLLGDSALYLCASSPFGEGGANVLTFGAGSRLTVL.

The rearrangement links TRBV5-6 to TRBJ1-1; no firm D call. Germline CDR1 reads SGHDT; CDR2 reads YYEEEE. With 6 bases removed from V and 0 bases from J, the gap between germline ends came to 12 bases. The CDR3 contains 14 residues. The CDR3 region has the DNA TGTGCCAGCAAGAGCTACAGTATGAACACTGAAGCTTTCTTT. This encodes CASKSYSMNTEAFF.

This chain links TRBV7-6 with TRBJ1-2, with 7 nucleotides matching TRBD1. J gave up 2 bases and V 4 bases, and 7 bases lay outside the gene matches. CDR3 length: 15 amino acids. Germline CDR1 reads SGHVS; CDR2 reads FNYEAQ. DNA of the CDR3: TGTGCCAGCAGCTCCTACAGGGGTTCAAACTATGGCTACACCTTC. Its protein product is CASSSYRGSNYGYTF.

CDR3: CAWSTNNANTGELFF. CDR3 in DNA: TGTGCCTGGAGCACTAATAACGCGAACACCGGGGAGCTGTTTTTT. This chain connects TRBV30 to TRBJ2-2; D unresolved. The CDR3 length is 15 residues. V lost 3 bases and J 0 bases, leaving 11 bases between the germline ends. CDR1 and CDR2 from the germline V gene are GTSNPN and SVGIG (reference sequence).

The chain uses TRBV5-4 and TRBJ2-7; D call uncertain. Germline loops: CDR1 SGHNT, CDR2 YYREEE (reference sequence). The CDR3 consists of 13 residues. The V end lost 2 bases, the J end lost 3 bases, and 9 bases lay between the germline ends. CDR3: CASSFSGLYEQYF. As DNA, the CDR3 is TGTGCCAGCAGCTTCTCAGGCCTCTACGAGCAGTACTTC.

The chain recombines TRBV19 with TRBJ2-2, with 8 bases identical to TRBD1. There are 15 residues in the CDR3. Germline CDR1 is LNHDA and CDR2 is SQIVND (reference sequence). The junction had 7 bases not matched to a gene; V was cut back by 7 bases and J by 3 bases. The CDR3 DNA follows: TGTGCCAGTACCCCAGGGGGCTTTGACACCGGGGAGCTGTTTTTT. As protein: CASTPGGFDTGELFF.

The chain joins TRBV5-1 to TRBJ1-1, with D maybe TRBD1 (6 bases). The CDR3 contains 15 residues. The germline V gene has CDR1 SGHRS and CDR2 YFSETQ. V lost 0 bases and J lost 4, with 13 bases in between. The CDR3 nucleotides are TGCGCCAGCAGCTTGGTTCTGGGGGCTGTCACTGAAGCTTTCTTT. Translated, it gives CASSLVLGAVTEAFF.

The J gene is TRBJ1-5, the V gene TRBV4-1; 7 bases agree with TRBD1. The CDR3 consists of 16 residues. Germline lookup yields CDR1 MGHRA and CDR2 YSYEKL. V lost 2 bases to trimming and J lost 2 bases; unmatched junction nucleotides: 6. This CDR3 is CASSQQTGDGNQPQHF. The CDR3 DNA is TGCGCCAGCAGCCAACAAACAGGGGATGGCAATCAGCCCCAGCATTTT.

The chain couples TRBV10-1 to TRBJ2-3, with TRBD2 identical over 9 bases. Losses at the gene ends were 1 base for V and 2 bases for J; bases not matched to a gene: 7. Germline CDR1 is WNHNN and CDR2 is SYGVQD (reference sequence). This CDR3 contains 17 residues. The CDR3 is CASSELGGGAPTDTQYF. CDR3 DNA sequence: TGCGCCAGCAGTGAGTTAGGCGGGGGGGCTCCCACAGATACGCAGTATTTT.

V gene TRBV28 combines with J gene TRBJ2-2; TRBD2 is a possible D gene (7 bases). V lost 4 bases and J 3 bases, leaving 12 bases between the germline ends. The CDR3 consists of 15 residues. Germline CDR1 MDHEN, CDR2 SYDVKM. CDR3 sequence (DNA): TGTGCCAGCAGTTCGGGGGGCGCAGACACCGGGGAGCTGTTTTTT. Translating gives CASSSGGADTGELFF.

V usage is TRBV7-9 and J usage is TRBJ1-2, with D perhaps matching TRBD1 (5 bases). The CDR3 consists of 14 residues. The germline V gene has CDR1 SEHNR and CDR2 FQNEAQ (reference sequence). The V end was cut by 5 bases, the J end by 6 bases, with 16 bases between. In DNA form, the CDR3 reads TGTGCCAGCAGCCCAGGACATCCCAGGGATGGCTACACCTTC. Encoded protein: CASSPGHPRDGYTF.

The genes are TRBV7-2 and TRBJ1-4, with D possibly TRBD1 on 6 matching bases. Trimming removed 1 base at V and 8 bases at J, with 17 bases between. The length of the CDR3 is 16 residues. Germline V gene sequence: CDR1 SGHTA, CDR2 FQGNSA. The CDR3 here is CASSLGQGGRGEKLFF. The DNA for the CDR3 is TGTGCCAGCAGCTTAGGTCAAGGGGGACGGGGAGAAAAACTGTTTTTT.

The chain employs TRBV7-6 and TRBJ2-1; 7 nucleotides align to TRBD2. CDR1 and CDR2 from the germline V gene are SGHVS and FNYEAQ. J gave up 6 bases and V 5 bases, and 10 bases lay outside the gene matches. This CDR3 comprises 15 residues. The CDR3 nucleotides read TGTGCCAGCAGCGTCGGACTAGTGATCGCCAATGAGCAGTTCTTC. It translates to CASSVGLVIANEQFF.

This clone turned up a few times. The rearrangement joins TRBV4-2 to TRBJ2-5; 10 positions match TRBD2. The J segment lost 5 bases and the V segment lost 1 base, leaving 4 bases of the junction unmatched. The CDR3 sequence is 15 residues long. Germline V lookup: CDR1 LGHNA, CDR2 YNFKEQ. The CDR3 reads CASSQASGGGETQYF. The CDR3 DNA follows: TGTGCCAGCAGCCAAGCTAGCGGGGGAGGGGAGACCCAGTACTTC.

The chain couples TRBV29-1 to TRBJ1-1; 7 bases map to TRBD1. The CDR3 extends over 12 amino acids. Germline CDR1 and CDR2: SQVTM and ANQGSEA. Trimming removed 2 bases from V and 4 bases from J; junction bases left unmatched: 1. The CDR3 DNA reads TGCAGCGTTGAACCAGGGGGCACTGAAGCTTTCTTT. Translated: CSVEPGGTEAFF.

This chain joins TRBV4-3 and TRBJ1-1; 8 bases fit TRBD1. CDR1 LGHNA and CDR2 YSLEER come from the germline V gene. Germline trimming cut 4 bases from V and 0 bases from J; bases unmatched to any gene: 13. This CDR3 has 18 amino acids. Here the CDR3 DNA reads TGCGCCAGCAGCCTTACGTTCAGGGGGCAGTCGGTGAACACTGAAGCTTTCTTT. Translated, it gives CASSLTFRGQSVNTEAFF.

The chain links TRBV11-2 to TRBJ2-7; weak D call: TRBD2 (5 bases). The V gene lost 0 bases and the J gene lost 6 bases, with 15 bases spanning the gap. This CDR3 is built from 15 residues. Germline CDR1 is SGHAT and CDR2 is FQNNGV. The CDR3 sequence is CASSLESGIPPEQYF. DNA for the CDR3: TGTGCCAGCAGCTTAGAGTCCGGGATCCCCCCCGAGCAGTACTTC. Variable domain in full (rest from reference TRBV11-2 and TRBJ2-7): EAGVAQSPRYKIIEKRQSVAFWCNPISGHATLYWYQQILGQGPKLLIQFQNNGVVDDSQLPKDRFSAERLKGVDSTLKIQPAKLEDSAVYLCASSLESGIPPEQYFGPGTRLTVT.